Listed below are T cell receptor beta chains from one sample, sequenced in a study of blood T cell repertoires in COVID-19. The assay was immunoSEQ multiplex PCR, and TCRdb's table has in-frame clones only and misses some. Of some 130,000 clones listed, 88% are singletons. The sample taken for sequencing was peripheral blood. The receptors originated from a man aged 50-59 years with acute or convalescent COVID-19. CDR3s include the opening cysteine and the closing phenylalanine or tryptophan. A D gene is named only where the DNA matches it firmly. Clone size is stated in some rows and not others, as once, few, many or a class when expanded.

CDR3 DNA	CDR3 protein	J gene	clone size	V gene	D gene
TGTGCCAGCAGCTGGAGGGGCGAGCAGTACTTC	CASSWRGEQYF	TRBJ2-7	-	TRBV5-6	-
TGTGCCAGCAGCTTAGATCTGGAGGGCCCAAATGAGCAGTTCTTC	CASSLDLEGPNEQFF	TRBJ2-1	-	TRBV11-2	-
TGCAGTGCTAGAGGGAGCGAGCAGTACTTC	CSARGSEQYF	TRBJ2-7	-	TRBV20-1	-
TGTGCCAGCAGTTTAGGGGGGGCTCAGCGGACTGAAGCTTTCTTT	CASSLGGAQRTEAFF	TRBJ1-1	-	TRBV28	-
TGCGCCAGCAGCCACCCAGGGAGGGGAAACACTGAAGCTTTCTTT	CASSHPGRGNTEAFF	TRBJ1-1	-	TRBV4-1	-
TGTGCCACCAGCAGAGATACAGCATCCTACGAGCAGTACTTC	CATSRDTASYEQYF	TRBJ2-7	-	TRBV15	-
TGTGCCAGTCGGACCCAGGGGAACGAGCAGTACTTC	CASRTQGNEQYF	TRBJ2-7	-	TRBV19	-
TGCAGCGTGGGGGGGTACTATGGCTACACCTTC	CSVGGYYGYTF	TRBJ1-2	-	TRBV29-1	-
TGTGCCAGCAGCATTACCCCACAGGGGAACTATGGCTACACCTTC	CASSITPQGNYGYTF	TRBJ1-2	-	TRBV6-6	TRBD1
TGTGCCAGCAGTTCACAGACAGGGAGTTCGTTTCAGTATGGCTACACCTTC	CASSSQTGSSFQYGYTF	TRBJ1-2	-	TRBV27	TRBD1
TGTGCCTTCCCCGGGCAGGGGGAGGACACTGAAGCTTTCTTT	CAFPGQGEDTEAFF	TRBJ1-1	-	TRBV24-1	TRBD1
TGTGCCAGCAGCTTGGACAGGAACTATGGCTACACCTTC	CASSLDRNYGYTF	TRBJ1-2	once	TRBV5-6	-
TGTGCCAGCAGTTTAAAGCCGAACACTGAAGCTTTCTTT	CASSLKPNTEAFF	TRBJ1-1	-	TRBV28	-
TGCGCCAGCAGCTTGAACCTCGGAGGGTACTATGGCTACACCTTC	CASSLNLGGYYGYTF	TRBJ1-2	-	TRBV5-1	-
TGTGCTAGTTCCTACACAGATACGCAGTATTTT	CASSYTDTQYF	TRBJ2-3	-	TRBV12-5	-
TGTGCCAGCAGCTCCGCCGGACTAGGGGACTACAATGAGCAGTTCTTC	CASSSAGLGDYNEQFF	TRBJ2-1	-	TRBV5-6	TRBD2
TGCGCCAGCAGCTTAGACGGGGATAACTATGGCTACACCTTC	CASSLDGDNYGYTF	TRBJ1-2	-	TRBV5-1	-
TGTGCCAGCAGTTACACCCCGGGGAGCGGGGGAAATGAGCAGTTCTTC	CASSYTPGSGGNEQFF	TRBJ2-1	-	TRBV6-6	TRBD2
TGTGCCAGCAGCTTAGGAGACAGACAGCTTAATGAAAAACTGTTTTTT	CASSLGDRQLNEKLFF	TRBJ1-4	-	TRBV11-2	-
TGCGCCAGCAGCTGGGACTCCCCAGACACCGGGGAGCTGTTTTTT	CASSWDSPDTGELFF	TRBJ2-2	many	TRBV5-1	-
TGTGCTAGTGGCGCTGGGACAGGGGGTCGAGAGACCCAGTACTTC	CASGAGTGGRETQYF	TRBJ2-5	-	TRBV12-5	TRBD1
TGCAGTCTACTCTGGTCAGATACGCAGTATTTT	CSLLWSDTQYF	TRBJ2-3	-	TRBV20-1	-
TGTGCCATCCAGGGGGGGACAGGCTACAATCAGCCCCAGCATTTT	CAIQGGTGYNQPQHF	TRBJ1-5	-	TRBV24-1	TRBD1
TGTGCCAGCAGCGTTGACAGGGTCGATGAGCAGTTCTTC	CASSVDRVDEQFF	TRBJ2-1	-	TRBV9	TRBD1
TGTGCCAGCAGCTTTCGTCTCCAGGAAAACGACCGACAAGAGACCCAGTACTTC	CASSFRLQENDRQETQYF	TRBJ2-5	-	TRBV7-9	-
TGCGCCAGCAGCCAACCCGGGACAGCCGAATACTATGGCTACACCTTC	CASSQPGTAEYYGYTF	TRBJ1-2	few	TRBV4-1	TRBD1
TGTGCCAGCAGCTCCGGGTCCTGGCGGGGGGTCATTCAAGAGACCCAGTACTTC	CASSSGSWRGVIQETQYF	TRBJ2-5	-	TRBV7-2	TRBD2
TGTGCCAGCTCACCTGCTTGGGGGGTCGGGGAGCAGTACTTC	CASSPAWGVGEQYF	TRBJ2-7	-	TRBV18	-
TGTGCCAGCAGACAGACAGGGACCTACTTGAACACTGAAGCTTTCTTT	CASRQTGTYLNTEAFF	TRBJ1-1	-	TRBV2	TRBD1
TGTGCCAGTAGTACGCGGGACAGCCTGGGTTTGCCCCAGCATTTT	CASSTRDSLGLPQHF	TRBJ1-5	-	TRBV19	TRBD1
TGTGCCAGCAGTAGACCTAGCGGCACCTACGAGCAGTACTTC	CASSRPSGTYEQYF	TRBJ2-7	-	TRBV28	TRBD2
TGTGCCAGCAGGATAAACAGGGGTGGGACTGAAGCTTTCTTT	CASRINRGGTEAFF	TRBJ1-1	-	TRBV6-5	TRBD1
TGCGCCAGCAGCTCGGACCCGGACAGTCTCTATGGCTACACCTTC	CASSSDPDSLYGYTF	TRBJ1-2	-	TRBV5-1	-
TGTGCCAGCAGCTTGTTTCAGGGCGACATTGGCTACACCTTC	CASSLFQGDIGYTF	TRBJ1-2	-	TRBV5-8	-
TGTGCCAGCAGCCAAGAACGGTACAGGAGATCACCCCTCCACTTT	CASSQERYRRSPLHF	TRBJ1-6	-	TRBV14	-
TGTGCCAGCACCCGAGGAGGGTTGGGCTACACCTTC	CASTRGGLGYTF	TRBJ1-2	-	TRBV3-1/TRBV3-2	-
TGTGCCAGCAGCCAAGGTCTAGCGGATCTCTACGAGCAGTACTTC	CASSQGLADLYEQYF	TRBJ2-7	-	TRBV4-2	TRBD2
TGTGCCAGCAGCCCTACCCGACAGGATTACTACAATGAGCAGTTCTTC	CASSPTRQDYYNEQFF	TRBJ2-1	-	TRBV28	-
TGTGCCAGCTCACTTGAACGGCGGACTGAAGCTTTCTTT	CASSLERRTEAFF	TRBJ1-1	once	TRBV18	-
TGTGCCAGCAGCCCGAGGCGAAGGGAGGGAAATGAAGCTTTCTTT	CASSPRRREGNEAFF	TRBJ1-1	-	TRBV3-1/TRBV3-2	-